Detailed here is one T cell receptor (beta chain). The source of the sample is a study of blood T cell repertoires in COVID-19. Study as a whole: Researchers got acute and convalescent COVID-19 samples from the United States, Italy and Spain. Nucleic acid was either cDNA or gDNA, and it came from T cells, B-cell-depleted T cells, or PBMCs.

V was pared by 6 bases and J by 0 bases, with 15 bases between. The CDR3 is made up of 15 amino acids. Germline CDR1 and CDR2: SQVTM and ANQGSEA. Profiled with immunoSEQ multiplex PCR; TCRdb holds only in-frame clones, not every one. The sample lists around 620,000 clones, 75% to 90% occurring once. This TCR was sampled from a young woman with acute or convalescent COVID-19. Source material: peripheral blood. The V call is TRBV29-1, the J call TRBJ1-3; TRBD1 might be the D (6 bases). The DNA of the CDR3 is TGCAGCGTCCTCGACAGGTCCGGCTCTGGAAACACCATATATTTT. Translation: CSVLDRSGSGNTIYF.